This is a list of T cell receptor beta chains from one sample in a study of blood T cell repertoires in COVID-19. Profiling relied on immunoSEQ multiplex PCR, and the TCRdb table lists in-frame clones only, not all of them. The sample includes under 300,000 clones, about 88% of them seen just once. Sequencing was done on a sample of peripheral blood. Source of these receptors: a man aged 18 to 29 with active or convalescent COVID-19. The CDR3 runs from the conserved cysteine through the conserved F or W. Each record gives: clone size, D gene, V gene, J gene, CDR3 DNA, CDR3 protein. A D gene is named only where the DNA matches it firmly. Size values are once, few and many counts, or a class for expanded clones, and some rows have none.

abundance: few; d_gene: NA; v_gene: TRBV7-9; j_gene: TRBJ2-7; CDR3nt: TGTGCCAGCAGTGACACATACGAGCAGTACTTC; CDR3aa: CASSDTYEQYF
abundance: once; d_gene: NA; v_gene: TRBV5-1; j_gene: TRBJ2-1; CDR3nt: TGCGCCAGCAGCTTGGGGGGCCTTCCATACAATGAGCAGTTCTTC; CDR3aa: CASSLGGLPYNEQFF
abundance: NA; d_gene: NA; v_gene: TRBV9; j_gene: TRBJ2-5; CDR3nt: TGTGCCAGCAGCGGAGTTGGACTACTCCAAGAGACCCAGTACTTC; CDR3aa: CASSGVGLLQETQYF
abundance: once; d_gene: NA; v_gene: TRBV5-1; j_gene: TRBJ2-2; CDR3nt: TGCGCCAGCAGCTTAGCCGGGGAAGCCGGGGAGCTGTTTTTT; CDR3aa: CASSLAGEAGELFF
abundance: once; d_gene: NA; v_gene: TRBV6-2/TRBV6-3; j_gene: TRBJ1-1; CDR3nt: TGTGCCAGCAGTTCACCCCTTTTGGCAGGCACTGAAGCTTTCTTT; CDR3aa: CASSSPLLAGTEAFF
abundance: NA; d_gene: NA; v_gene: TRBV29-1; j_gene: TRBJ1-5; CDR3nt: TGCAGCGTTGGGGAGAGCAATCAGCCCCAGCATTTT; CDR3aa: CSVGESNQPQHF
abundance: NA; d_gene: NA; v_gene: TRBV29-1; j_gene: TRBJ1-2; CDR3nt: TGCAGCGTTGCCGACAGTGCCGGCTACACCTTC; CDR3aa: CSVADSAGYTF
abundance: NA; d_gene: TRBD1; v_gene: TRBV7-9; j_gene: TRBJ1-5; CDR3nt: TGTGCCAGCAGCCGCGGGGACAGGGCTAAGCCCCAGCATTTT; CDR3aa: CASSRGDRAKPQHF
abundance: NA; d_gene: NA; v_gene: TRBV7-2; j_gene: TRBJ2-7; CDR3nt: TGTGCCAGCAGCTCCGGGATTAACTACGAGCAGTACTTC; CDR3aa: CASSSGINYEQYF
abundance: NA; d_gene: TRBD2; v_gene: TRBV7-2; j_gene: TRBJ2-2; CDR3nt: TGTGCCAGCAGCATACTATCCTTCACTAGCGGGGGGGCCGGGGAGCTGTTTTTT; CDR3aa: CASSILSFTSGGAGELFF
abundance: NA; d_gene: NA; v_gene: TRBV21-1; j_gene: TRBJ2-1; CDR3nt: TGTGCCAGCAGCTATCGGACTAGCGGGAAAACAAATGAGCAGTTCTTC; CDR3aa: CASSYRTSGKTNEQFF
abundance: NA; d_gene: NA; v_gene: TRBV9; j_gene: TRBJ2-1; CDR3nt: TGTGCCAGCAGCGTAGGGCAGGGTAACAATGAGCAGTTCTTC; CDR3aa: CASSVGQGNNEQFF
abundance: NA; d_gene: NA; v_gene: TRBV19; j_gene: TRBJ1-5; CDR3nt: TGTGCCAGCCACAGTGATAGCAATCAGCCCCAGCATTTT; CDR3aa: CASHSDSNQPQHF
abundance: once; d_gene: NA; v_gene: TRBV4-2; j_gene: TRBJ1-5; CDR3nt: TGTGCCAGCAGCCAAGATTGGGGGATCGAGCGGGTTCAGCCCCAGCATTTT; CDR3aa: CASSQDWGIERVQPQHF
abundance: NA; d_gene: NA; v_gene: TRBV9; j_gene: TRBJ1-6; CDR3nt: TGTGCCAGCAGCGATCAGACAGTGTTAAATTCACCCCTCCACTTT; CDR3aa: CASSDQTVLNSPLHF
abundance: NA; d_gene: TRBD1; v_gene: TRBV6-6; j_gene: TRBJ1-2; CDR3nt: TGTGCCAGCAGGGACGGGACAGGGGAGGGCTACACCTTC; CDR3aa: CASRDGTGEGYTF
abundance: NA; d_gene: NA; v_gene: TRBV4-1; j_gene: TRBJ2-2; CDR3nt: TGCGCCAGCAGCCAACTCGACTTAATCGCGAACACCGGGGAGCTGTTTTTT; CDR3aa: CASSQLDLIANTGELFF
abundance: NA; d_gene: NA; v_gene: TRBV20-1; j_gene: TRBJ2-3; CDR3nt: TGCAGTGCCCCTTGGGCGGATACGCAGTATTTT; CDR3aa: CSAPWADTQYF
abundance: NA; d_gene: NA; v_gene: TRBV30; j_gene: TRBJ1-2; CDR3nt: TGTGCCTGGAGTAGCTCGGGCTATGGCTACACCTTC; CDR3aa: CAWSSSGYGYTF
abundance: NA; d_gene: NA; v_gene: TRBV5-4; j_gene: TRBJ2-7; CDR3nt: TGTGCCAGCAGCTTTGGTCTACAGGGTAACGAGCAGTACTTC; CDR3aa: CASSFGLQGNEQYF
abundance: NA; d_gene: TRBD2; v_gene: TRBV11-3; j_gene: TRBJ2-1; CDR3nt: TGTGCCAGCAGCTTAATTTGGACTAGCGGGTACAATGAGCAGTTCTTC; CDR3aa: CASSLIWTSGYNEQFF
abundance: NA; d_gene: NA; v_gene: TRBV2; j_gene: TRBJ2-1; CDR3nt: TGTGCCAGCAGTGTCAGGGGCTATGAGCAGTTCTTC; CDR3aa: CASSVRGYEQFF
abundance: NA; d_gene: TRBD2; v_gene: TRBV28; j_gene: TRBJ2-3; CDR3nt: TGTGCCAGCAGTTCCCCAAGCGGGGGGGCCACAGATACGCAGTATTTT; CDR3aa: CASSSPSGGATDTQYF
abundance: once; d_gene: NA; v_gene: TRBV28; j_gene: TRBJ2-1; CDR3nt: TGTGCCAGCAGCCCCGAATACGCGGGATACAATGAGCAGTTCTTC; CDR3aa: CASSPEYAGYNEQFF
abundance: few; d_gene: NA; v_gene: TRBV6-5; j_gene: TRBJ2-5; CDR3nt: TGTGCCAGCAGTTACGATACCACAGGGACCGGGACCCAGTACTTC; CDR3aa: CASSYDTTGTGTQYF
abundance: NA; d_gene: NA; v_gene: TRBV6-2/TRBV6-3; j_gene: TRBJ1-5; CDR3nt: TGTGCCAGCAGTTACTATCAATGGTTGGGGGCCAGCGGTCAGCCCCAGCATTTT; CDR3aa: CASSYYQWLGASGQPQHF
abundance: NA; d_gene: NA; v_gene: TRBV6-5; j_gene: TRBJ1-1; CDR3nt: TGTGCCAGCAGTTACTCGCAGATCATGAACACTGAAGCTTTCTTT; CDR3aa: CASSYSQIMNTEAFF
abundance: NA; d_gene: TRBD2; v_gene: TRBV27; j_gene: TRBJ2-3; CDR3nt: TGTGCCAGCAGTTTACTAGCGGGGGGGTCAGATACGCAGTATTTT; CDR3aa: CASSLLAGGSDTQYF
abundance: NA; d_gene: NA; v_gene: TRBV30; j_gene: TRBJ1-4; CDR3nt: TGTGCCCGGAGGGGAGGGGAAAAACTGTTTTTT; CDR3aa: CARRGGEKLFF
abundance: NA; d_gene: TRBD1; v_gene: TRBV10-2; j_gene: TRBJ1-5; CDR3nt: TGCGCCAGCAGCGGACAGGGAGATCAGCCCCAGCATTTT; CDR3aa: CASSGQGDQPQHF
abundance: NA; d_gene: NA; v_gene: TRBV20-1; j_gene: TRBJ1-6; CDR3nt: TGCAGTGCTAGTACGGGGGACTATAATTCACCCCTCCACTTT; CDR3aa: CSASTGDYNSPLHF